What follows are 23 T cell receptor beta chains derived from one specimen sequenced in a study of blood T cells in healthy people across ages (dated by TCRdb to between 2014 and 2016). The receptor library was made with 5' RACE. The sequencer was an Illumina HiSeq 2500. A second PCR of about 6 to 12 cycles was run with a J-beta primer mix and a sample-barcoded 5' primer. Starting from the raw public reads, TCRdb applied fastp trimming at Q25, assembled clones with MiXCR and retained in-frame beta chains. Each record represents a unique CDR3 protein, reported with the most common genes and DNA among its rows. This sample has 1.5 million to 2 million distinct CDR3 sequences in its table, and about 31% of those were observed once. Approximately 11% of the sample is in the top ten clones. Material for sequencing was blood. All receptors come from a woman aged 25-40 years in good health.

V and J are TRBV5-1 and TRBJ2-5; 7 nucleotides match TRBD2. V trimming: 4 bases; J trimming: 2 bases; junction bases outside the gene matches: 8. Germline loops: CDR1 SGHRS, CDR2 YFSETQ. The CDR3 consists of 15 residues. The CDR3 DNA sequence: TGCGCCAGCAGCCGACCCGGGACTACACAAGAGACCCAGTACTTC. It specifies CASSRPGTTQETQYF.

This chain connects TRBV6-6 to TRBJ2-7; 10 bases align to TRBD2. CDR1 and CDR2 from the germline V gene are MNHNY and SVGAGI (reference sequence). V was pared by 6 bases and J by 2 bases, with 7 bases of the junction left unmatched. This CDR3 contains 15 residues. This CDR3 is CASRRGLAATYEQYF. For the CDR3, the DNA is TGTGCCAGCAGGAGAGGACTAGCGGCTACCTACGAGCAGTACTTC.

This chain connects TRBV7-2 to TRBJ2-7, with D unresolved. The CDR3 has 13 amino acids. Trimming took 8 bases from V and 2 from J, leaving 13 bases between them. Germline CDR1 and CDR2: SGHTA and FQGNSA. The chain's CDR3 is CASAPGRAYEQYF. CDR3 DNA: TGTGCCAGCGCGCCCGGCAGAGCCTACGAGCAGTACTTC.

This clonotype was observed at least ten times. A junction boundary mismatches the germline segment, possibly from a read error. The chain is built from TRBV5-1 and TRBJ2-7; TRBD1 matches 9 bases. Germline-derived CDR1 and CDR2 are SGHRS and YFSETQ. The CDR3 contains 15 residues. The CDR3 reads CASSSPGQGPYEQYF. In DNA form, the CDR3 reads TGTGCCAGCAGTTCCCCGGGACAGGGCCCCTACGAGCAGTACTTC.

This clonotype was observed many times. V usage is TRBV27 and J usage is TRBJ2-7; D is unclear. CDR1 is MNHEY and CDR2 is SMNVEV in the germline V gene (reference sequence). Trimming stripped 6 bases from V and 0 bases from J, with 6 bases between. The CDR3 is made up of 12 amino acids. CDR3 amino acids: CASRGNSYEQYF. In DNA, the CDR3 is TGTGCCAGCAGAGGGAACTCCTACGAGCAGTACTTC.

Written as DNA, the CDR3 is TGCAGCGTTGTCTTACCAGCGGGAGTGAACACCGGGGAGCTGTTTTTT. This codes for CSVVLPAGVNTGELFF. The chain carries TRBV29-1 and TRBJ2-2; 8 bases map to TRBD2. There are 16 residues in the CDR3. Germline V gene lookup returns CDR1 SQVTM and CDR2 ANQGSEA. J gave up 1 base and V 4 bases, and 8 bases lay outside the gene matches.

This clonotype has a handful of counts. This chain links TRBV28 with TRBJ1-5; D unresolved. Trimming left V 2 bases short and J 0 bases short, with 14 bases between. The CDR3 totals 17 residues. Per germline, CDR1 MDHEN and CDR2 SYDVKM. As DNA, the CDR3 is TGTGCCAGCAGTTTACCCGAGACACTTTATAGCAATCAGCCCCAGCATTTT. This gives the protein CASSLPETLYSNQPQHF. Variable domain in full (rest from reference TRBV28 and TRBJ1-5): DVKVTQSSRYLVKRTGEKVFLECVQDMDHENMFWYRQDPGLGLRLIYFSYDVKMKEKGDIPEGYSVSREKKERFSLILESASTNQTSMYLCASSLPETLYSNQPQHFGDGTRLSIL.

V usage is TRBV4-1 and J usage is TRBJ1-2, with TRBD1 matching over 11 bases. This CDR3 contains 16 residues. Germline V gene sequence: CDR1 MGHRA, CDR2 YSYEKL. The trim removed 4 bases at V and 7 bases at J, leaving 11 bases unmatched. The CDR3 nucleotides read TGCGCCAGCAGCCGCTCCACCGGGGACAGGGGGGGTGGCTACACCTTC. Amino acids: CASSRSTGDRGGGYTF.

This clonotype was counted once. A much larger clone is a single base away; this may be a read error. This sequence joins TRBV29-1 and TRBJ2-5, with 10 bases lining up with TRBD2. The V and J ends lost 1 base and 11 bases, in that order; junction bases with no gene match: 10. The germline V gene encodes CDR1 SQVTM and CDR2 ANQGSEA. The CDR3 consists of 14 residues. DNA of the CDR3: TGCAGCGTTGAAGTAGCGGGAGGTTACAATGAGCAGTACTTC. As protein: CSVEVAGGYNEQYF.

The CDR3 sequence: CAISQGLGEQFF. The CDR3 DNA follows: TGTGCCATCTCCCAGGGGTTGGGTGAGCAGTTCTTC. This chain connects TRBV6-1 to TRBJ2-1; the D gene is possibly TRBD1 (6 bases). V shed 10 bases and J shed 9 bases, with 16 bases lying between them. The CDR3 covers 12 residues. Germline CDR1 and CDR2: MNHNS and SASEGT.

The chain employs TRBV18 and TRBJ2-7; D is perhaps TRBD2 (8 bases). This CDR3 has 13 residues. Germline CDR1 is KGHSH and CDR2 is LQKENI. Trimming removed 11 bases at V and 3 bases at J, with 17 bases between. DNA of the CDR3: TGTGCCTCGGGAGGGGGCGTCAACTACGAGCAGTACTTC. This translates into CASGGGVNYEQYF.

The gene calls are TRBV29-1 and TRBJ2-3; 8 nucleotides match TRBD2. The V and J ends lost 7 bases and 5 bases, in that order; junction bases with no gene match: 8. The CDR3 loop spans 13 amino acids. Germline CDR1 SQVTM, CDR2 ANQGSEA. CDR3 DNA: TGCAGCGGGGCGGGGGGCCGGGGAGATACGCAGTATTTT. Translated: CSGAGGRGDTQYF.

This clonotype has just a few counts. V usage is TRBV20-1 and J usage is TRBJ2-1; D call uncertain. Trimming took off 6 bases at V and 7 bases at J, with 19 bases between the two ends. There are 14 residues in the CDR3. CDR1 is DFQATT and CDR2 is SNEGSKA in the germline V gene (reference sequence). For the CDR3, the DNA is TGCAGTGCAGGACCTCCCTCCCGTACGAATGAGCAGTTCTTC. Translating gives CSAGPPSRTNEQFF.

This chain uses TRBV11-2 with TRBJ1-2; 8 bases are a match to TRBD1. J gave up 4 bases and V 5 bases, and 9 bases lay outside the gene matches. CDR3 size: 15 residues. The germline V gene encodes CDR1 SGHAT and CDR2 FQNNGV. CDR3 residues: CASSALTGATYGYTF. CDR3 nucleotide sequence: TGTGCCAGCAGCGCATTGACAGGGGCTACCTATGGCTACACCTTC.

This clonotype was counted a few times. V gene TRBV20-1 combines with J gene TRBJ2-7; 7 bases line up with TRBD1. Germline V lookup: CDR1 DFQATT, CDR2 SNEGSKA (reference sequence). The CDR3 is 14 amino acids. Germline trimming cut 0 bases from V and 5 bases from J; bases unmatched to any gene: 7. For the CDR3, the DNA is TGCAGTGCTAGAGACCAACAGGGGCTTCACGAGCAGTACTTC. Translation: CSARDQQGLHEQYF.

V and J are TRBV27 and TRBJ2-1, with a weak D call TRBD2 (5 bases). The CDR3 runs 15 residues. V gave up 5 bases and J gave up 8 bases, with 19 bases separating them. CDR1 is MNHEY, CDR2 SMNVEV, per germline (reference sequence). This CDR3 reads CASSLWTRRRDEQFF. The DNA for the CDR3 is TGTGCCAGCAGTCTTTGGACTCGCCGCCGCGATGAGCAGTTCTTC.

This clonotype has a handful of counts. The chain carries TRBV4-1 and TRBJ1-1; D call uncertain. CDR3 length: 14 amino acids. The V gene lost 4 bases and the J gene lost 0 bases, with 9 bases spanning the gap. Germline V gives CDR1 MGHRA, CDR2 YSYEKL. CDR3 amino acids: CASSPAMVNTEAFF. CDR3 DNA sequence: TGCGCCAGCAGCCCCGCGATGGTGAACACTGAAGCTTTCTTT.

This clonotype was seen only a few times. V and J are TRBV10-1 and TRBJ2-3; TRBD2 matches at 10 bases. This CDR3 is 15 amino acids long. V lost 2 bases to trimming and J lost 2 bases; unmatched junction nucleotides: 1. CDR1 is WNHNN and CDR2 is SYGVQD in the germline V gene (reference sequence). The CDR3 here is CASSESGGDTDTQYF. The CDR3 DNA reads as TGCGCCAGCAGTGAGAGCGGGGGGGACACAGATACGCAGTATTTT.

This clonotype was observed a few times. The rearrangement joins TRBV12-3 or TRBV12-4 to TRBJ2-2; 8 bases agree with TRBD2. Trimming at V came to 5 bases and at J to 7 bases, leaving 9 bases not matched to a gene. The CDR3 runs to 15 residues. The CDR3 reads CASSPGTRIGGELFF. The CDR3 nucleotides are TGTGCCAGCAGTCCCGGGACTAGGATTGGCGGGGAGCTGTTTTTT.

A single count supports this clonotype. A read error is likely, as this CDR3 ends without the conserved phenylalanine or tryptophan. The rearrangement links TRBV7-6 to TRBJ2-5; D remains unclear. The CDR3 consists of 15 residues. From germline, CDR1 is SGHVS and CDR2 FNYEAQ. V lost 5 bases, J lost 1 base, and 14 bases lay in between. CDR3 sequence reads: CASSREAEIQETQYS. CDR3 nucleotides: TGTGCCAGCAGCCGCGAGGCGGAGATCCAAGAGACCCAGTACTCC.

There are a few counts of this clonotype. The V gene is TRBV5-1, the J gene TRBJ2-1; a weak D match, TRBD2 (5 bases). Germline CDR1 reads SGHRS; CDR2 reads YFSETQ. The V end was cut by 1 base, the J end by 9 bases, with 11 bases between. The CDR3 totals 13 residues. The CDR3 loop reads CASSLREGIEQFF. DNA for the CDR3: TGCGCCAGCAGCTTGCGTGAGGGTATTGAGCAGTTCTTC.

The rearrangement uses TRBV4-2 and TRBJ2-5; TRBD2 agrees at 9 bases. The CDR3 consists of 18 residues. V was clipped by 0 bases and J by 1 base; unmatched bases: 9. Germline CDR1 reads LGHNA; CDR2 reads YNFKEQ. The CDR3 is CASSQDSVLAGLQETQYF. CDR3 sequence (DNA): TGTGCCAGCAGCCAAGATTCGGTCCTAGCGGGACTCCAAGAGACCCAGTACTTC.

The gene calls are TRBV4-1 and TRBJ2-7; TRBD2 is a possible D gene (8 bases). This CDR3 comprises 14 residues. V was cut by 4 bases and J by 6 bases, with 16 bases left in between. In germline, CDR1 is MGHRA, CDR2 YSYEKL. The CDR3, as DNA: TGCGCCAGCAGCCCTCCCCGGGAGGGGGCCGAGCAGTACTTC. This encodes CASSPPREGAEQYF.